Shown below are 21 T cell receptor beta chains from a single sample sequenced in a study of T-cell reconstitution after alpha-beta-depleted transplantation in children. This sample's TCRbeta library carried unique molecular identifier barcodes. One entry per CDR3 protein results from TCRdb running MiXCR on the PCR reads. The sample records some 500,000 distinct CDR3 sequences, approximately 29% being singletons. The sample here was PBMCs from the stem cell graft donor, taken from the stem cell graft. The receptors come from a human donor who donated a stem cell graft to a child with aplastic anemia.

This clonotype has just one count. The rearrangement joins TRBV7-2 to TRBJ1-4; D unresolved. The CDR3 runs to 14 residues. Germline CDR1 SGHTA, CDR2 FQGNSA. V was cut by 2 bases and J by 7 bases, with 11 bases left in between. CDR3 DNA: TGTGCCAGCAGCTTAAGTTATCGAGGTGAAAAACTGTTTTTT. It codes for CASSLSYRGEKLFF.

The sample holds a few counts of this clonotype. This chain links TRBV11-2 with TRBJ2-1; tentatively, D is TRBD1 or TRBD2 (6 bases each). V was shortened by 4 bases and J by 11 bases, with 15 bases between the two germline ends. The CDR3 spans 13 residues. The germline V gene has CDR1 SGHAT and CDR2 FQNNGV. The CDR3 is CASSSMGGAKQFF. Here the CDR3 DNA reads TGTGCCAGCAGCTCGATGGGGGGCGCGAAGCAGTTCTTC.

The chain carries TRBV29-1 and TRBJ2-2, with D tentatively TRBD1 (6 bases). The CDR3 runs 13 residues. Germline-derived CDR1 and CDR2 are SQVTM and ANQGSEA. V lost 6 bases and J 5 bases, leaving 13 bases between the germline ends. CDR3 nucleotide sequence: TGCAGCGTCGCCTGGGGGACAACCGGGGAGCTGTTTTTT. It translates to CSVAWGTTGELFF.

The rearrangement joins TRBV7-2 to TRBJ2-5, with D perhaps given as TRBD1 or TRBD2 (5 bases each). V was clipped by 1 base and J by 4 bases, with 10 bases between them. CDR1 SGHTA and CDR2 FQGNSA come from the germline V gene. The CDR3 spans 14 residues. CDR3 residues: CASSLVRGLETQYF. In DNA, the CDR3 is TGTGCCAGCAGCTTAGTCCGGGGCCTAGAGACCCAGTACTTC.

This clonotype was seen a handful of times. The V call is TRBV29-1, the J call TRBJ1-1, with TRBD1 matching 10 bases. Germline assignment: CDR1 SQVTM and CDR2 ANQGSEA. Trimming at V came to 2 bases and at J to 11 bases, leaving 5 bases not matched to a gene. The CDR3 runs to 12 residues. The CDR3 is CSVEWGQGTAFF. As DNA, the CDR3 is TGCAGCGTTGAATGGGGACAGGGGACGGCTTTCTTT.

This chain joins TRBV6-1 and TRBJ2-3; weak D call: TRBD2 (5 bases). The V gene lost 6 bases and the J gene lost 4 bases, with 14 bases spanning the gap. CDR3 length equals 14 residues. CDR1 and CDR2 (germline): MNHNS, SASEGT. CDR3 residues: CASRIGLAADTQYF. DNA for the CDR3: TGTGCCAGCAGGATTGGGCTAGCTGCAGATACGCAGTATTTT.

This sequence joins TRBV10-3 and TRBJ2-1; 10 bases are a match to TRBD1. Germline trimming cut 10 bases from V and 3 bases from J; bases unmatched to any gene: 9. The CDR3 spans 15 residues. Germline V lookup: CDR1 ENHRY, CDR2 SYGVKD. The CDR3 sequence is CATSPGQGSYNEQFF. CDR3 nucleotide sequence: TGTGCCACCTCCCCGGGACAGGGGAGCTACAATGAGCAGTTCTTC.

This clonotype was detected only a few times. In DNA, the CDR3 is TGCGCCAGCAGCCCCCGGGGGGCCTATGAGCAGTTCTTC. It yields the protein CASSPRGAYEQFF. This chain links TRBV5-1 with TRBJ2-1; D possibly corresponds to TRBD2 (7 bases). CDR3 size: 13 residues. The ends were cut back, 4 bases at V and 8 bases at J, with 13 bases in the middle. Germline V CDR1 and CDR2: SGHRS, YFSETQ.

This chain uses TRBV28 with TRBJ2-3, with 8 bases identical to TRBD1. Trimming removed 2 bases from V and 1 base from J; junction bases left unmatched: 5. This CDR3 region has 16 residues. Germline-derived CDR1 and CDR2 are MDHEN and SYDVKM. This CDR3 is CASSLLTGVRTDTQYF. CDR3 in DNA: TGTGCCAGCAGTTTACTGACAGGGGTCCGCACAGATACGCAGTATTTT.

The V gene is TRBV11-3, the J gene TRBJ2-5, with 8 bases that match TRBD1. The CDR3 loop spans 15 amino acids. J was trimmed by 4 bases and V by 5 bases; bases with no gene match: 9. Germline V gene lookup returns CDR1 SGHNT and CDR2 YENEEA. The CDR3 nucleotides read TGTGCCAGCAGCCCAGACAGGGGCGCGAGAGAGACCCAGTACTTC. Protein sequence: CASSPDRGARETQYF.

The chain carries TRBV29-1 and TRBJ2-7; 8 nucleotides line up with TRBD1. From germline, CDR1 is SQVTM and CDR2 ANQGSEA. V was pared by 8 bases and J by 3 bases, with 6 bases of the junction left unmatched. There are 12 residues in the CDR3. As DNA, the CDR3 is TGCAGCATATGGACAGGGATCTACGAGCAGTACTTC. It specifies CSIWTGIYEQYF.

At least ten counts were recorded for this clonotype. The chain uses TRBV11-3 and TRBJ1-1; D may be TRBD1 (6 bases). The CDR3 is made up of 14 amino acids. Germline loops: CDR1 SGHNT, CDR2 YENEEA. V dropped 2 bases and J dropped 8 bases, with 15 bases sitting between them. The CDR3 coding sequence is TGTGCCAGCAGCTTACGGGGGCCCACCTCAGAAGCTTTCTTT. Translation gives CASSLRGPTSEAFF.

The rearrangement links TRBV29-1 to TRBJ1-6; no definite D call. Per the germline V gene, CDR1 is SQVTM and CDR2 is ANQGSEA. Trimming removed 2 bases from V and 3 bases from J, with 17 bases in between. The CDR3 totals 17 residues. The CDR3 sequence: CSVEISLPRDYNSPLHF. The CDR3 nucleotides read TGCAGCGTTGAAATTTCTCTCCCTAGAGACTATAATTCACCCCTCCACTTT.

This clonotype was observed a few times. This chain joins TRBV4-3 and TRBJ2-7; D possibly corresponds to TRBD1 (7 bases). V was clipped by 4 bases and J by 0 bases, with 13 bases between them. Germline V gene sequence: CDR1 LGHNA, CDR2 YSLEER. The CDR3 has 15 amino acids. The CDR3 DNA sequence: TGCGCCAGCAGCCTAGGACAGGACTACTCCTACGAGCAGTACTTC. The encoded protein is CASSLGQDYSYEQYF.

This chain joins TRBV7-9 and TRBJ1-2, with D unclear. V was clipped by 0 bases and J by 6 bases, with 8 bases between them. CDR1 SEHNR and CDR2 FQNEAQ come from the germline V gene (reference sequence). The CDR3 is 13 amino acids. CDR3 coding DNA: TGTGCCAGCAGCTTAGCCGGGTCAAATGGCTACACCTTC. Protein sequence: CASSLAGSNGYTF.

J is TRBJ2-7 and V is TRBV24-1; possibly TRBD1 or TRBD2 for D (5 bases each). The length of the CDR3 is 15 residues. The germline V gene encodes CDR1 KGHDR and CDR2 SFDVKD. The V gene lost 3 bases and the J gene lost 2 bases, with 13 bases spanning the gap. The CDR3 sequence is CATSDLPGPPYEQYV. The CDR3 DNA reads TGTGCCACCAGTGATCTCCCGGGACCGCCCTACGAGCAGTACGTC.

This clonotype was counted at least ten times. The chain combines TRBV27 with TRBJ2-1; TRBD1 agrees at 8 bases. The CDR3 runs 14 residues. Germline V CDR1 and CDR2: MNHEY, SMNVEV (reference sequence). The J segment lost 9 bases and the V segment lost 3 bases, leaving 7 bases of the junction unmatched. The CDR3 DNA reads as TGTGCCAGCAGTTTTCAGACAGGGGCTCGTGAGCAGTTCTTC. Residues: CASSFQTGAREQFF.

The V call is TRBV12-5, the J call TRBJ2-1, with 16 bases fitting TRBD2. V gave up 6 bases and J gave up 7 bases; unmatched junction bases: 6. The germline CDR1 and CDR2 sequences are LGHNT and FRNRAP. There are 16 residues in the CDR3. This chain's CDR3 is CASGRGLAGGGNEQFF. Here the CDR3 DNA reads TGTGCTAGTGGCCGGGGACTAGCGGGAGGGGGAAATGAGCAGTTCTTC.

The CDR3 spells CASQGLAGSTDTQYF. The CDR3 DNA reads TGCGCCAGCCAGGGTCTGGCGGGGAGCACAGATACGCAGTATTTT. The chain recombines TRBV5-1 with TRBJ2-3, with D perhaps TRBD2 (6 bases). Trimming left V 7 bases short and J 0 bases short, with 15 bases between. CDR1 is SGHRS and CDR2 is YFSETQ in the germline V gene. The CDR3 spans 15 residues.

The V call is TRBV5-1, the J call TRBJ2-2, with 7 nucleotides matching TRBD2. The junction had 6 bases not matched to a gene; V was cut back by 1 base and J by 6 bases. The CDR3 has 15 amino acids. Germline CDR1 is SGHRS and CDR2 is YFSETQ. The DNA of the CDR3 is TGCGCCAGCAGCTTGACTTCGGGAGGCGCCGGGGAGCTGTTTTTT. It translates to CASSLTSGGAGELFF.

The chain uses TRBV4-3 and TRBJ2-7, with TRBD1 matching over 9 bases. V was pared by 0 bases and J by 4 bases, with 4 bases of the junction left unmatched. Germline CDR1 reads LGHNA; CDR2 reads YSLEER. There are 15 residues in the CDR3. CDR3 sequence: CASSQDRDRVYEQYF. The CDR3 nucleotides are TGCGCCAGCAGCCAAGATCGGGACAGGGTGTACGAGCAGTACTTC.